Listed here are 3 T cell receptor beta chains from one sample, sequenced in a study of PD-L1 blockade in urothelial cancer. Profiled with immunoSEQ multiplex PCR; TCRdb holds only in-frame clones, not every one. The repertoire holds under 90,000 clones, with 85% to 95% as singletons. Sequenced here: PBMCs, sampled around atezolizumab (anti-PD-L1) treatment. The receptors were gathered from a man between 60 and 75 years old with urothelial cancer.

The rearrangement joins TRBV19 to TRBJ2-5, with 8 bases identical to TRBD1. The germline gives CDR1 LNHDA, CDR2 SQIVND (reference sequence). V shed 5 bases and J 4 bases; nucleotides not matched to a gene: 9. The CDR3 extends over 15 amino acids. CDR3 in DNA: TGTGCCAGTAGTCCTCGGACAGGGCAAGGAGAGACCCAGTACTTC. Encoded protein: CASSPRTGQGETQYF.

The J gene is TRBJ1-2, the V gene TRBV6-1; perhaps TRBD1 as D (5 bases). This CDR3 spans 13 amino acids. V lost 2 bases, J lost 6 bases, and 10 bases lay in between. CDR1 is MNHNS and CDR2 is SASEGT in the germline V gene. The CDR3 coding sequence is TGTGCCAGCAGTGAATCAGGGTTAGATGGCTACACCTTC. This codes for CASSESGLDGYTF.

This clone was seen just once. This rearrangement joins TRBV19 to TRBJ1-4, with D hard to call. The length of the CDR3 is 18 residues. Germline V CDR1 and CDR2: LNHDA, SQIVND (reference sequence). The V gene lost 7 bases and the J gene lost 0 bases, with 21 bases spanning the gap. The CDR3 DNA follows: TGTGCCAGTAAACGGCAGCGTTACGGGGTTGCAACTAATGAAAAACTGTTTTTT. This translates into CASKRQRYGVATNEKLFF. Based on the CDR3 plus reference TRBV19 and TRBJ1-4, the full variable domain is DGGITQSPKYLFRKEGQNVTLSCEQNLNHDAMYWYRQDPGQGLRLIYYSQIVNDFQKGDIAEGYSVSREKKESFPLTVTSAQKNPTAFYLCASKRQRYGVATNEKLFFGSGTQLSVL.